These 32 T cell receptor beta chains were all obtained from the same sample, sequenced in a study of T cells in Graves' hyperthyroidism and ophthalmopathy. It was RNA transcripts that yielded the amplified TCR beta CDR3 regions. TCR CDR3 underwent first-round RT-PCR with the HTBI primer set. TCRdb reprocessed the multiplex PCR reads with MiXCR, giving one entry per CDR3 protein. Here the sample spans about 200,000 distinct CDR3 sequences, about a sixth being singletons. The specimen sequenced was blood. The receptor source for this set is a woman aged 50 to 60 with Graves' hyperthyroidism.

J is TRBJ1-1 and V is TRBV29-1; maybe TRBD1 (6 bases). This CDR3 is 15 amino acids long. Germline V lookup: CDR1 SQVTM, CDR2 ANQGSEA. Trimming cost V 6 bases and J 1 base, with 18 bases left between them. The CDR3 here is CSVAYSGQRNTEAFF. The CDR3, as DNA: TGCAGCGTCGCATACAGTGGACAGCGGAACACTGAAGCTTTCTTT.

This clonotype was picked up many times. This chain uses TRBV6-2 or TRBV6-3 with TRBJ1-1; D ambiguous. The germline V gene has CDR1 MNHEY and CDR2 SVGEGT. CDR3 length: 17 residues. With 6 bases removed from V and 3 bases from J, the gap between germline ends came to 23 bases. The CDR3 loop reads CASREDGLEGRYTEAFF. For the CDR3, the DNA is TGTGCCAGCAGGGAGGACGGACTAGAGGGTAGGTACACTGAAGCTTTCTTT.

This rearrangement joins TRBV9 to TRBJ1-1; tentatively, D is TRBD1 (5 bases). The CDR3 extends over 15 amino acids. Per germline, CDR1 SGDLS and CDR2 YYNGEE. Trimming stripped 4 bases from V and 3 bases from J, with 16 bases between. The CDR3 loop is CASSSTGGSHTEAFF. The CDR3 DNA reads as TGTGCCAGCAGCTCCACCGGGGGGAGCCACACTGAAGCTTTCTTT.

This clonotype was detected many times. V and J are TRBV4-1 and TRBJ2-5, with 8 bases matching TRBD1. V dropped 1 base and J dropped 5; count of bases not matched to a gene: 15. The CDR3 totals 18 residues. CDR1 MGHRA and CDR2 YSYEKL come from the germline V gene. The CDR3 nucleotides read TGCGCCAGCAGCCAAGCACCCTTGACAGGAGGGGACAGGGAGACCCAGTACTTC. Protein: CASSQAPLTGGDRETQYF.

V usage is TRBV2 and J usage is TRBJ1-1, with D possibly being TRBD1 (6 bases). Trimming removed 6 bases at V and 0 bases at J, with 14 bases between. Germline lookup yields CDR1 SNHLY and CDR2 FYNNEI. The CDR3 consists of 15 residues. In nucleotides, the CDR3 is TGTGCCAGCAGGGAGGCCCAGGGGTTGAACACTGAAGCTTTCTTT. It translates to CASREAQGLNTEAFF.

This clonotype occurred a few times. The CDR3, as DNA: TGTGCCAGCATCGTAGGATTAGGAAACACCATATATTTT. Translating it yields CASIVGLGNTIYF. V gene TRBV6-1 combines with J gene TRBJ1-3; no clear D. V lost 7 bases and J 4 bases, leaving 11 bases between the germline ends. CDR3 length equals 13 residues. Germline assignment: CDR1 MNHNS and CDR2 SASEGT.

This clonotype was detected only a few times. V usage is TRBV7-3 and J usage is TRBJ2-2, with D perhaps matching TRBD2 (6 bases). This CDR3 region has 17 residues. Per germline, CDR1 SGHTA and CDR2 FQGTGA. The ends were cut back, 2 bases at V and 1 base at J, with 14 bases in the middle. The CDR3 sequence: CASSLSAGTMNTGELFF. In DNA, the CDR3 is TGTGCCAGCAGCTTATCGGCGGGAACGATGAACACCGGGGAGCTGTTTTTT.

The rearrangement joins TRBV6-2 or TRBV6-3 to TRBJ2-1; TRBD2 matches at 13 bases. V was pared by 6 bases and J by 3 bases, with 8 bases of the junction left unmatched. The CDR3 consists of 17 residues. The germline V gene encodes CDR1 MNHEY and CDR2 SVGEGT. CDR3 DNA: TGTGCCAGCAGCGCTCGGACTAGCGGGAGTTTCTACAATGAGCAGTTCTTC. Translating gives CASSARTSGSFYNEQFF.

This clonotype has ten or more counts. The V gene is TRBV7-9, the J gene TRBJ2-3, with D possibly being TRBD2 (5 bases). Germline-derived CDR1 and CDR2 are SEHNR and FQNEAQ (reference sequence). This CDR3 is built from 12 residues. The V end lost 6 bases, the J end lost 3 bases, and 7 bases lay between the germline ends. CDR3 sequence reads: CASRRVTDTQYF. The CDR3, as DNA: TGTGCCAGCAGGAGGGTGACAGATACGCAGTATTTT.

This clonotype was counted ten times or more. This sequence joins TRBV5-1 and TRBJ2-1; maybe TRBD2 (6 bases). There are 17 residues in the CDR3. V was trimmed by 3 bases and J by 0 bases, leaving 16 bases between them. Germline lookup yields CDR1 SGHRS and CDR2 YFSETQ. CDR3 in DNA: TGCGCCAGCAGCTCTACAATATCCGGGGGCTCCTACAATGAGCAGTTCTTC. Protein product: CASSSTISGGSYNEQFF.

This clonotype was recorded at least ten times. The chain links TRBV18 to TRBJ2-1, with D tentatively TRBD1 (6 bases). The germline V gene encodes CDR1 KGHSH and CDR2 LQKENI. The CDR3 is 14 amino acids. V lost 0 bases, J lost 6 bases, and 9 bases lay in between. The CDR3 DNA follows: TGTGCCAGCTCACCACCGTCAGGGGTCAATGAGCAGTTCTTC. Translated: CASSPPSGVNEQFF.

This clonotype was seen at least ten times. The rearrangement uses TRBV5-1 and TRBJ1-5; possible D gene TRBD1, 5 bases. Per the germline V gene, CDR1 is SGHRS and CDR2 is YFSETQ. The CDR3 runs to 14 residues. Trimming left V 0 bases short and J 7 bases short, with 11 bases between. The CDR3 DNA reads TGCGCCAGCAGCTTGGTTAGCAGGGACCAGCCCCAGCATTTT. Encoded protein: CASSLVSRDQPQHF.

This clonotype was seen only once. The chain is built from TRBV4-1 and TRBJ2-7, with a possible D match to TRBD1 (6 bases). The V and J ends lost 2 bases and 1 base respectively, with 9 bases between them. Germline CDR1 and CDR2: MGHRA and YSYEKL. This CDR3 region has 14 residues. The CDR3 sequence is CASSQTGQSYEQYF. CDR3 sequence (DNA): TGCGCCAGCAGCCAAACCGGACAGTCCTACGAGCAGTACTTC.

This clonotype came up many times. This chain links TRBV3-1 with TRBJ1-6; tentatively, D is TRBD1 (6 bases). V was trimmed by 3 bases and J by 9 bases, leaving 15 bases between them. The CDR3 is 15 amino acids. Germline V gene lookup returns CDR1 LGHDT and CDR2 YNNKEL (reference sequence). The DNA for the CDR3 is TGTGCCAGCAGCCACCTCTTGGACAGAGGTTCACCCCTCCACTTT. Protein: CASSHLLDRGSPLHF. Full variable domain (missing parts from reference TRBV3-1 and TRBJ1-6): DTAVSQTPKYLVTQMGNDKSIKCEQNLGHDTMYWYKQDSKKFLKIMFSYNNKELIINETVPNRFSPKSPDKAHLNLHINSLELGDSAVYFCASSHLLDRGSPLHFGNGTRLTVT.

The J gene is TRBJ1-6, the V gene TRBV5-8; TRBD1 aligns across 7 bases. CDR3 length equals 18 residues. In germline, CDR1 is SGHTS, CDR2 YDEGEE. With 4 bases clipped from V and 9 bases from J, the junction kept 19 bases outside the gene matches. The CDR3 nucleotides are TGTGCCAGCAGCCCCGGCGGGACAGACATCGTGTCTCGTTCACCCCTCCACTTT. Encoded protein: CASSPGGTDIVSRSPLHF.

This clonotype was picked up many times. V usage is TRBV30 and J usage is TRBJ1-4; D is unclear. The germline V and J ends were trimmed by 3 bases and 3 bases, with 11 bases remaining between them. The length of the CDR3 is 14 residues. Per the germline V gene, CDR1 is GTSNPN and CDR2 is SVGIG (reference sequence). As DNA, the CDR3 is TGTGCCTGGAGGATGTGGCAGCCTAATGAAAAACTGTTTTTT. Amino acids: CAWRMWQPNEKLFF.

V is TRBV19 and J is TRBJ1-2, with a tentative D call TRBD1 (5 bases). The germline V gene has CDR1 LNHDA and CDR2 SQIVND (reference sequence). CDR3 size: 15 residues. Trimming took off 3 bases at V and 4 bases at J, with 15 bases between the two ends. The CDR3 coding sequence is TGTGCCAGTAGTATGGGACGCGGGCAAGTCTATGGCTACACCTTC. Its protein is CASSMGRGQVYGYTF.

Many counts were recorded for this clonotype. At one of its ends the junction is not consistent with the germline gene, which may arise from a read error. The V call is TRBV7-9, the J call TRBJ2-3; D ambiguous. Germline CDR1 and CDR2: SEHNR and FQNEAQ (reference sequence). The CDR3 has 13 residues. CDR3 sequence (DNA): TGTGCCAGCACCTTAATCGGAACAGATACGCAGTATTTT. Translating gives CASTLIGTDTQYF.

This rearrangement joins TRBV12-3 or TRBV12-4 to TRBJ2-2, with 7 bases lining up with TRBD2. With 7 bases clipped from V and 4 bases from J, the junction kept 12 bases outside the gene matches. The CDR3 spans 16 residues. CDR3: CASTLIGGRGTGELFF. DNA for the CDR3: TGTGCCAGCACCCTAATTGGGGGGAGGGGCACCGGGGAGCTGTTTTTT.

V usage is TRBV7-3 and J usage is TRBJ2-3, with a possible D match to TRBD2 (5 bases). This CDR3 contains 13 residues. V was pared by 4 bases and J by 5 bases, with 10 bases between. The germline V gene has CDR1 SGHTA and CDR2 FQGTGA. The CDR3 sequence is CASSSGEGDTQYF. CDR3 DNA sequence: TGTGCCAGCAGCTCCGGAGAGGGAGATACGCAGTATTTT. Supplemented by reference TRBV7-3 and TRBJ2-3, the full variable domain reads GAGVSQTPSNKVTEKGKYVELRCDPISGHTALYWYRQSLGQGPEFLIYFQGTGAADDSGLPNDRFFAVRPEGSVSTLKIQRTERGDSAVYLCASSSGEGDTQYFGPGTRLTVL.

This chain links TRBV6-1 with TRBJ2-1; D uncertain. Trimming shortened V by 6 bases and J by 7 bases, and 7 bases separated the two germline ends. Germline lookup yields CDR1 MNHNS and CDR2 SASEGT. The CDR3 spans 11 residues. The CDR3 region is CASSRLNEQFF. Here the CDR3 DNA reads TGTGCCAGCAGCCGACTGAATGAGCAGTTCTTC.

The rearrangement uses TRBV28 and TRBJ2-1, with 15 bases that match TRBD2. V lost 6 bases and J lost 2; bases outside the gene matches: 8. The germline CDR1 and CDR2 sequences are MDHEN and SYDVKM. This CDR3 is 18 amino acids long. CDR3 in DNA: TGTGCCAGCAGAGCCGGGACTAGCGGGAGGAGTCCCTACAATGAGCAGTTCTTC. It specifies CASRAGTSGRSPYNEQFF. Supplemented by reference TRBV28 and TRBJ2-1, the full variable domain reads DVKVTQSSRYLVKRTGEKVFLECVQDMDHENMFWYRQDPGLGLRLIYFSYDVKMKEKGDIPEGYSVSREKKERFSLILESASTNQTSMYLCASRAGTSGRSPYNEQFFGPGTRLTVL.

The chain links TRBV5-1 to TRBJ1-6; D is undetermined. CDR1 SGHRS and CDR2 YFSETQ come from the germline V gene. This CDR3 contains 14 residues. Trimming removed 0 bases at V and 10 bases at J, with 11 bases between. The CDR3 spells CASSLGGAGSPLHF. The CDR3 coding sequence is TGCGCCAGCAGCTTGGGGGGAGCAGGATCACCCCTCCACTTT.

This clonotype was observed many times. V is TRBV6-1 and J is TRBJ2-1; a weak D match, TRBD1 (5 bases). Germline loops: CDR1 MNHNS, CDR2 SASEGT. CDR3 length equals 15 residues. The ends were cut back, 6 bases at V and 4 bases at J, with 16 bases in the middle. The CDR3 loop reads CASSSQGTAYNEQFF. The CDR3 DNA is TGTGCCAGCAGCTCCCAGGGAACGGCGTACAATGAGCAGTTCTTC.

Concerning this clonotype: A clone one base away is much larger, so this may be a read error. The chain carries TRBV20-1 and TRBJ1-3; D not certain. This CDR3 spans 14 amino acids. From germline, CDR1 is DFQATT and CDR2 SNEGSKA (reference sequence). The CDR3 DNA reads TGCAGTGCTAGAGGTCCCATCTCTGGAAACACCGTATATTTT. The encoded protein is CSARGPISGNTVYF.

The chain uses TRBV20-1 and TRBJ2-7; TRBD1 might be the D (6 bases). This CDR3 comprises 14 residues. CDR1 and CDR2 (germline): DFQATT, SNEGSKA (reference sequence). Trimming cost V 6 bases and J 0 bases, with 15 bases left between them. DNA for the CDR3: TGCAGTGCCACCCGTGAAGGGGGCTCCTACGAGCAGTACTTC. Translation gives CSATREGGSYEQYF.

This clonotype was recorded at least ten times. The rearrangement links TRBV2 to TRBJ2-1, with 8 nucleotides matching TRBD2. There are 15 residues in the CDR3. V gave up 8 bases and J gave up 9 bases; unmatched junction bases: 15. Germline V gene data show CDR1 as SNHLY and CDR2 as FYNNEI. The CDR3 loop reads CASAPLAARFSEQFF. The CDR3 DNA reads as TGTGCCAGCGCCCCACTAGCGGCCCGGTTCAGTGAGCAGTTCTTC. Based on the CDR3 plus reference TRBV2 and TRBJ2-1, the full variable domain is EPEVTQTPSHQVTQMGQEVILRCVPISNHLYFYWYRQILGQKVEFLVSFYNNEISEKSEIFDDQFSVERPDGSNFTLKIRSTKLEDSAMYFCASAPLAARFSEQFFGPGTRLTVL.

This clonotype showed up just a few times. The V gene is TRBV10-2, the J gene TRBJ1-2, with 7 bases fitting TRBD1. Germline assignment: CDR1 WSHSY and CDR2 SAAADI. This CDR3 is 16 amino acids long. V lost 2 bases, J lost 4 bases, and 10 bases stayed unmatched. DNA for the CDR3: TGCGCCAGCAGTGAGGGGTATGGGGACAGCTTCTATGGCTACACCTTC. Its protein is CASSEGYGDSFYGYTF.

This clonotype was seen a few times. The rearrangement links TRBV3-1 to TRBJ1-4; no firm D call. The CDR3 sequence is 12 residues long. Trimming removed 2 bases from V and 14 bases from J, with 12 bases in between. Germline V gene sequence: CDR1 LGHDT, CDR2 YNNKEL (reference sequence). This CDR3 is CASSQTLGLLFF. CDR3 in DNA: TGTGCCAGCAGCCAAACCCTCGGACTCCTGTTTTTT.

In this sample, this clonotype turned up many times. The J gene is TRBJ2-3, the V gene TRBV7-3, with D unresolved. CDR3 length: 15 amino acids. The V end was cut by 3 bases, the J end by 0 bases, with 10 bases between. Germline loops: CDR1 SGHTA, CDR2 FQGTGA. CDR3 nucleotides: TGTGCCAGCAGCTTCACCTCGACCAGCACAGATACGCAGTATTTT. Translation gives CASSFTSTSTDTQYF.

This clonotype has a count of ten or more. The chain carries TRBV27 and TRBJ1-2, with D possibly TRBD1 on 6 matching bases. Trimming stripped 4 bases from V and 6 bases from J, with 12 bases between. This CDR3 has 13 residues. Germline CDR1 MNHEY, CDR2 SMNVEV (reference sequence). In nucleotides, the CDR3 is TGTGCCAGCAGTTACGCAGGGGAGGATGGCTACACCTTC. Its translation is CASSYAGEDGYTF.

This clonotype was recorded at least ten times. The gene calls are TRBV30 and TRBJ2-3, with 10 bases aligning to TRBD1. CDR3 length: 16 residues. V lost 4 bases and J lost 1; bases outside the gene matches: 8. Per the germline V gene, CDR1 is GTSNPN and CDR2 is SVGIG (reference sequence). The CDR3 nucleotides read TGTGCCTGGATGCGGGACAGGGGTGTCCGCACAGATACGCAGTATTTT. Its translation: CAWMRDRGVRTDTQYF.